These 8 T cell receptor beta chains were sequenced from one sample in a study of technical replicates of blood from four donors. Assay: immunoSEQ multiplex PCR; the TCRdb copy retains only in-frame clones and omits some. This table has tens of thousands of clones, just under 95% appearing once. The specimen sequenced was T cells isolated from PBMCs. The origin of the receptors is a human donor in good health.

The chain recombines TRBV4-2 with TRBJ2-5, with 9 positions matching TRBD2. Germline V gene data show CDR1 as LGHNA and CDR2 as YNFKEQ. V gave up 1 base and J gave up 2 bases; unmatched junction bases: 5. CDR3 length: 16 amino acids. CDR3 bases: TGTGCCAGCAGCCAAGGGACTAGCGCTTTTCAAGAGACCCAGTACTTC. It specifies CASSQGTSAFQETQYF.

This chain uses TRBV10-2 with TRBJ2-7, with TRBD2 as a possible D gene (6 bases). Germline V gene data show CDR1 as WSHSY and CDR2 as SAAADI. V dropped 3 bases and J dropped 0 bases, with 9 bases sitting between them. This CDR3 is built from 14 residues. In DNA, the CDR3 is TGCGCCAGCAGTGAAATGACTAGCTCCTACGAGCAGTACTTC. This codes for CASSEMTSSYEQYF.

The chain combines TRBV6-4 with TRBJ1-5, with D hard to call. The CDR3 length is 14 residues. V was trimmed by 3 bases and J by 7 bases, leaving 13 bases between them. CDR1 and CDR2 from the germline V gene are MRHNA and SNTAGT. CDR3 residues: CASSEGPGGQPQHF. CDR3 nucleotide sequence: TGTGCCAGCAGTGAAGGGCCCGGAGGGCAGCCCCAGCATTTT.

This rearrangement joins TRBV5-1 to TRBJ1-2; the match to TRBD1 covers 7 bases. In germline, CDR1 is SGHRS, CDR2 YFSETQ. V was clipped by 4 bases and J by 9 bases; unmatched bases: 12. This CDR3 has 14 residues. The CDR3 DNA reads TGCGCCAGCAGCCGACCCGACAGGGAAGAGTGCTACACCTTC. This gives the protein CASSRPDREECYTF.

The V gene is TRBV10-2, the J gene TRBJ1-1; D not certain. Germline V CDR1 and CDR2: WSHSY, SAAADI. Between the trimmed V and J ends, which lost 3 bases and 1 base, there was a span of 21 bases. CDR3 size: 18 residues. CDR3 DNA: TGCGCCAGCAGTGACCAATTTCGAGGGAGGGAGAGGAACACTGAAGCTTTCTTT. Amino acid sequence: CASSDQFRGRERNTEAFF.

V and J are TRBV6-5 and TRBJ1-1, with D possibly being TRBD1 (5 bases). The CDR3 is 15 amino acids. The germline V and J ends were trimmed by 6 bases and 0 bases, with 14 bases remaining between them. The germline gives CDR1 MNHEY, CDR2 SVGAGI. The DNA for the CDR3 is TGTGCCAGCAGCCTAGCGGGGGGTTTGAACACTGAAGCTTTCTTT. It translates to CASSLAGGLNTEAFF.

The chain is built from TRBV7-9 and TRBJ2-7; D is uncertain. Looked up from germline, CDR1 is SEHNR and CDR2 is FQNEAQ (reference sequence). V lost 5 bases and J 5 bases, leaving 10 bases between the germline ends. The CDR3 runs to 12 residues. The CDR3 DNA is TGTGCCAGCAGCCCGCAGGTGGACGAGCAGTACTTC. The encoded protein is CASSPQVDEQYF.

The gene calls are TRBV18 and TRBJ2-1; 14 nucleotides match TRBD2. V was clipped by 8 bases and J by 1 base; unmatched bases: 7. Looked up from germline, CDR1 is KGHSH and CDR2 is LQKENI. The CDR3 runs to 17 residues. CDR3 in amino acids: CASQGLAGDRSYNEQFF. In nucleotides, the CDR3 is TGTGCCAGCCAGGGACTAGCGGGAGACAGATCCTACAATGAGCAGTTCTTC.